This is a list of T cell receptor beta chains from one sample in a study of T cell repertoires in cytomegalovirus infection. TCRdb reanalysed the reads using MiXCR and keeps one entry per CDR3 protein. The table includes approximately 550,000 distinct CDR3 sequences, more than 15% detected once. The sample taken for sequencing was CD8+ T cells from PBMCs. The receptors here all came from a human donor in good health (CMV status not recorded). Some clones in this sample may be carry-over from other donors' samples. Each CDR3 is given with its conserved first and last residue. A D gene is named only where the DNA matches it firmly. The listing skips clone size in some rows; elsewhere it reads once, few, many or a size class.

v_gene	d_gene	abundance	j_gene	len	CDR3aa	CDR3nt
TRBV7-3	-	few	TRBJ2-1	15	CASSLKASVMNEQFF	TGTGCCAGCAGCTTAAAGGCTAGCGTGATGAATGAGCAGTTCTTC
TRBV7-9	TRBD1	-	TRBJ1-6	14	CASSFDRALAPLHF	TGTGCCAGCAGCTTCGACAGGGCCCTAGCGCCCCTCCACTTT
TRBV11-2	-	-	TRBJ1-4	14	CASSLWGDNEKLFF	TGTGCCAGCAGCTTATGGGGGGATAATGAAAAACTGTTTTTT
TRBV7-3	TRBD1	many	TRBJ1-2	15	CASSPQGDSPYGYTF	TGTGCCAGCAGCCCACAGGGGGACAGCCCCTATGGCTACACCTTC
TRBV5-1	-	few	TRBJ1-1	15	CASSRPGERNTEAFF	TGCGCCAGCAGCCGGCCGGGGGAGCGGAACACTGAAGCTTTCTTT
TRBV5-1	TRBD1	many	TRBJ1-1	13	CASSLGQGPEAFF	TGCGCCAGCAGCTTGGGACAGGGCCCTGAAGCTTTCTTT
TRBV4-2	-	many	TRBJ2-7	13	CASSQDSSYEQYF	TGTGCCAGCAGCCAAGACTCCTCCTACGAGCAGTACTTC
TRBV12-3/TRBV12-4	TRBD1	many	TRBJ1-5	18	CASSLSRQGARGNQPQHF	TGTGCCAGCAGTTTAAGTCGACAGGGGGCTAGGGGCAATCAGCCCCAGCATTTT
TRBV20-1	TRBD2	few	TRBJ2-3	17	CSASPVGGGADTDTQYF	TGCAGTGCTAGCCCCGTAGGCGGGGGGGCGGACACAGATACGCAGTATTTT
TRBV24-1	TRBD2	-	TRBJ2-1	16	CATSDSTSGVYNEQFF	TGTGCCACCAGTGATTCCACTAGCGGGGTCTACAATGAGCAGTTCTTC
TRBV7-9	-	many	TRBJ2-7	12	CASSDTGYEQYF	TGTGCCAGCAGCGACACAGGGTACGAGCAGTACTTC
TRBV27	TRBD1	-	TRBJ2-2	18	CASSYAPPTGADTGELFF	TGTGCCAGCAGTTACGCCCCACCGACAGGGGCCGACACCGGGGAGCTGTTTTTT
TRBV6-6	-	many	TRBJ2-7	11	CASSAGGEQYF	TGTGCCAGCAGCGCGGGTGGCGAGCAGTACTTC
TRBV7-2	-	many	TRBJ2-5	18	CASSIRSVTGVSLETQYF	TGTGCCAGCAGCATCCGAAGTGTAACGGGGGTATCACTCGAGACCCAGTACTTC
TRBV20-1	TRBD2	-	TRBJ2-1	17	CSAQELAGPSSYNEQFF	TGCAGTGCCCAGGAACTAGCGGGGCCGAGCTCCTACAATGAGCAGTTCTTC
TRBV7-9	-	few	TRBJ1-3	18	CASSPSRAVSSSGNTIYF	TGTGCCAGCAGCCCATCTAGGGCAGTTTCCTCCTCTGGAAACACCATATATTTT
TRBV7-9	TRBD1	many	TRBJ1-1	15	CASRPTGGENTEAFF	TGTGCCAGCAGACCTACAGGGGGCGAGAACACTGAAGCTTTCTTT
TRBV6-5	TRBD2	many	TRBJ2-5	16	CASGSGTSGFQETQYF	TGTGCCAGCGGTTCCGGGACTAGCGGGTTCCAAGAGACCCAGTACTTC
TRBV2	-	many	TRBJ1-4	19	CASSEADAAPQPTNEKLFF	TGTGCCAGCAGTGAAGCAGATGCGGCACCACAACCAACTAATGAAAAACTGTTTTTT
TRBV27	-	many	TRBJ2-7	16	CASSSPDRGLSYEQYF	TGTGCCAGCAGTTCACCGGACCGGGGCCTTTCCTACGAGCAGTACTTC
TRBV28	-	many	TRBJ1-2	14	CASSRGGANYGYTF	TGTGCCAGCAGCCGAGGGGGAGCCAACTATGGCTACACCTTC
TRBV28	-	-	TRBJ1-1	17	CASSFPREGIVNTEAFF	TGTGCCAGCAGTTTCCCCAGGGAGGGAATTGTCAACACTGAAGCTTTCTTT
TRBV7-9	-	many	TRBJ1-4	17	CASSPGDGGAGDEKLFF	TGTGCCAGCAGCCCCGGGGACGGCGGAGCGGGGGATGAAAAACTGTTTTTT
TRBV11-2	TRBD1	-	TRBJ2-7	17	CASSLSYPGQGKYEQYF	TGTGCCAGCAGCCTATCTTACCCGGGACAGGGGAAGTACGAGCAGTACTTC
TRBV11-2	TRBD1	many	TRBJ2-7	13	CASSRQGEAEQYF	TGTGCCAGCAGCCGACAGGGAGAGGCCGAGCAGTACTTC
TRBV9	-	-	TRBJ1-1	13	CASSGNGGSEAFF	TGTGCCAGCAGCGGGAATGGGGGCTCTGAAGCTTTCTTT
TRBV20-1	TRBD1	-	TRBJ1-2	15	CSARDRQGADYGYTF	TGCAGTGCTAGAGACCGACAGGGGGCAGACTATGGCTACACCTTC
TRBV11-2	-	many	TRBJ1-2	12	CASSPSGAAYTF	TGTGCCAGCAGCCCGTCAGGGGCTGCCTACACCTTC
TRBV20-1	-	-	TRBJ2-7	14	CSARDLGARYEQYF	TGCAGTGCTAGAGATTTGGGGGCGCGATACGAGCAGTACTTC
TRBV7-2	-	many	TRBJ1-6	18	CASSLGGEWSSYNSPLHF	TGTGCCAGCAGCCTGGGGGGGGAATGGAGCTCCTATAATTCACCCCTCCACTTT
TRBV30	TRBD1	few	TRBJ1-5	15	CAWSIGTGRGQPQHF	TGTGCCTGGAGTATTGGGACAGGGCGAGGCCAGCCCCAGCATTTT
TRBV3-1	-	-	TRBJ2-1	15	CASSQEGRGPQEQFF	TGTGCCAGCAGCCAAGAAGGGCGGGGGCCCCAAGAGCAGTTCTTC
TRBV19	-	-	TRBJ2-1	14	CASSIKGVRNEQFF	TGTGCCAGTAGTATTAAAGGGGTACGGAATGAGCAGTTCTTC
TRBV7-8	TRBD2	many	TRBJ2-7	17	CASSLALAGGAPYEQYF	TGTGCCAGCAGCTTAGCGTTAGCGGGAGGAGCCCCCTACGAGCAGTACTTC
TRBV24-1	-	few	TRBJ1-1	15	CATRPWGGPNTEAFF	TGTGCCACCAGACCATGGGGGGGCCCGAACACTGAAGCTTTCTTT
TRBV12-3/TRBV12-4	-	many	TRBJ1-6	18	CASSPRGPGARKNSPLHF	TGTGCCAGCAGCCCCCGAGGGCCAGGGGCCAGGAAGAATTCACCCCTCCACTTT
TRBV29-1	-	-	TRBJ1-2	16	CSVEVPQGSGNYGYTF	TGCAGCGTTGAGGTCCCCCAAGGCTCCGGGAACTATGGCTACACCTTC
TRBV7-9	-	few	TRBJ2-1	15	CASSLAQRVNNEQFF	TGTGCCAGCAGCTTAGCCCAGCGGGTTAACAATGAGCAGTTCTTC
TRBV6-6	TRBD1	many	TRBJ2-7	15	CASITTGTGGYEQYF	TGTGCCAGCATTACGACCGGGACAGGGGGGTACGAGCAGTACTTC
TRBV18	-	-	TRBJ2-1	13	CASSPRRGYEQFF	TGTGCCAGCTCACCACGACGGGGGTATGAGCAGTTCTTC
TRBV6-1	-	-	TRBJ2-7	15	CASSEAEAAGWEQYF	TGTGCCAGCAGTGAAGCAGAGGCAGCCGGCTGGGAGCAGTACTTC